Listed here is a single TCR beta chain. This clonotype turned up a few times. Its recognized antigen is unknown. Per-nucleotide qualities are absent, and no much larger clonotype sits a single base away. The entry originates in a study of neurological immune-mediated disorders (dated by TCRdb to about 2019). Study-wide context: Of the approximately 34 multiple sclerosis patients, approximately 31 had relapsing-remitting MS and 3 had secondary progressive MS. The study compared peripheral blood TCR-beta repertoires of HTLV-I-associated myelopathy (HAM/TSP) patients, multiple sclerosis patients and healthy controls using UMI-based sequencing. Longitudinal samples, technical triplicates and paired sorted CD4+ and CD8+ T-cell subsets, alongside PBMC samples, were included among the roughly 110 TCR-beta libraries. Of the 70 or so subjects in the cohort, roughly 14 were HAM/TSP patients, approximately 35 were multiple sclerosis patients, and around 20 were healthy controls.

The paper's findings and limits, for the study overall: The highest TCR clonal expansion was observed in HAM/TSP patients, whereas the lowest was observed in MS patients, even when compared with healthy controls. In phylogenetic analysis, the repertoires of 18 of 34 MS patients grouped into a cluster of related CDR3 sequences, which suggests a possible signature at the repertoire level. The MS cluster was not associated with any clinical or MRI features, and the authors stated that larger cohorts are needed. No identical CDR3 amino acid sequences were shared among expanded clones across subjects, suggesting private TCR-beta repertoires in all groups.

For the unsorted PBMC libraries, 2 million PBMCs were stored in RNAlater at -80 degrees C until RNA extraction and were used to generate the libraries. The multiple sclerosis patients were enrolled in a US clinical protocol that used magnetic resonance imaging to evaluate disease progression. Peripheral blood was subjected to Ficoll-Hypaque density gradient centrifugation to isolate PBMCs, which were then cryopreserved in liquid nitrogen. The germline V gene encodes CDR1 SGHNT and CDR2 YYREEE (reference sequence). V has 4 bases trimmed and J has 8 bases trimmed; junction bases matching no gene number 8. There are 16 amino acids in the CDR3, from cysteine to phenylalanine inclusive. Solely the CDR3 DNA is kept, with 48 bases framed from the first base. cDNA was synthesized by template-switch 5'RACE using a primer carrying a 10-nucleotide random unique molecular identifier by which each TCR transcript was tagged. Over 180 million TCR-beta sequences, covering 15-18 subjects, were produced in each sequencing run. The RNeasy kit was used for extraction of total RNA. The KAPA Real-time Library Amplification kit was used to amplify TCR-beta VDJ regions with primers for the TCR constant region and the 5'RACE anchor. A first PCR added sample indexes and Illumina adaptors, and a second PCR then raised library yield. After purification with Ampure beads, the TCR product of roughly 650 bp was size-selected on a 2% E-gel SizeSelection system. Before pooling, library quality was assessed on a Bioanalyzer, concentration was determined with Qubit, and library quantification was performed with the Kapa Library Quantification kit. Paired-end 2 x 150 bp sequencing of the libraries was performed on an Illumina HiSeq 2500. To increase sequence diversity, about 23-32% phiX was spiked into each library pool. Concerning the study's data processing: Quality-filtered reads were processed with the UMI-based MiGEC pipeline, and over 90% of raw TCR sequences were removed by the MiGEC pipeline during error correction. VDJ genes were aligned to IMGT germline references, and each clonotype was defined by a unique CDR3 amino acid sequence together with V-J genes. Clonal expansion, Shannon diversity and CDR3 relatedness were evaluated with VDJtools (CalcPairwiseDistances, ClusterSamples), while phylogenetic trees were built in CLCbio workbench. Clones with at least 8 unique UMIs were defined as expanded, with this threshold being based on coefficient-of-variation modelling across technical triplicates. Through fastp at Q25 and MiXCR, TCRdb rebuilt clones from the public reads, retaining in-frame beta chains. CDR3 protein duplicates are merged, each entry listing the most common genes and DNA. V and J calls and clone size were set by TCRdb, not the authors. This sample has under 70,000 distinct CDR3 sequences in its table, and around 5.5% of those were observed once. The biggest ten clones account for approximately 2.8% of the sample.

The specimen sequenced was PBMCs. This sequence originates from a woman aged 30 to 39 with multiple sclerosis. The chain uses TRBV5-4 and TRBJ2-2, with TRBD2 identical over 13 junction bases. At the DNA level, the sequence is TGTGCCAGCAGCCGTACTAGCGGGGGGGCTCCGGGGGAGCTGTTTTTT. This codes for CASSRTSGGAPGELFF.